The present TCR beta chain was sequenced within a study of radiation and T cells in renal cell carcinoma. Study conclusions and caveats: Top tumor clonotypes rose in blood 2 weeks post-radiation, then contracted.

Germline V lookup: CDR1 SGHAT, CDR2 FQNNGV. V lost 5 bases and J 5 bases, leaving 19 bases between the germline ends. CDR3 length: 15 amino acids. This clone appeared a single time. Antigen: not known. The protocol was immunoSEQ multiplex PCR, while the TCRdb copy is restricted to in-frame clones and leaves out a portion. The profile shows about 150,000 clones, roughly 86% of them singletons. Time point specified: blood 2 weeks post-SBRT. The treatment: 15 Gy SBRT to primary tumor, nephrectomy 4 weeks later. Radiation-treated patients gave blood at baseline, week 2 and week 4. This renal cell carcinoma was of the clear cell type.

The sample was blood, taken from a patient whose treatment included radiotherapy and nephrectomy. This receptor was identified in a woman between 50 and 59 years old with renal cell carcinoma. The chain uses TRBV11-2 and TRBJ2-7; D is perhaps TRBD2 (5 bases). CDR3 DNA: TGTGCCAGCAGCCCCTACCCCCGGGGATCGGACGAGCAGTACTTC. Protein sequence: CASSPYPRGSDEQYF.